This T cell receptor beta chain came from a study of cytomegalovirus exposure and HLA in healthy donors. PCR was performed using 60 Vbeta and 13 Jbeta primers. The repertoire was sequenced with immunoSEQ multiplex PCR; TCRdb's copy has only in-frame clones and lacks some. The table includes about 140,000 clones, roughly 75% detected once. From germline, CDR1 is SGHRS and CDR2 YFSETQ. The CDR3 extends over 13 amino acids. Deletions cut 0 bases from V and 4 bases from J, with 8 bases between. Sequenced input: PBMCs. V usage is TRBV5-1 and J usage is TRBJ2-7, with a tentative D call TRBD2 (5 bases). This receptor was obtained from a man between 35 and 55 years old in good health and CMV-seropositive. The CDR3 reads CASSLGSEYEQYF. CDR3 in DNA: TGCGCCAGCAGCTTGGGTAGCGAGTACGAGCAGTACTTC.